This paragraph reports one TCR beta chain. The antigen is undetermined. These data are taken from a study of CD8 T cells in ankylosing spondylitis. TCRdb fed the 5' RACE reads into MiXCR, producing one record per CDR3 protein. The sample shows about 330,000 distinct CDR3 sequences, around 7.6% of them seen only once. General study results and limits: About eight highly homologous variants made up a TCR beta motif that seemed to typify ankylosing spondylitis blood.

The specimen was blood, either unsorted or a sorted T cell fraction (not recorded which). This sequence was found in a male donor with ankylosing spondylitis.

CDR3 in amino acids: CSVEGVGGGGGEQFF. CDR3 DNA sequence: TGCAGCGTTGAGGGCGTGGGCGGGGGGGGCGGTGAGCAGTTCTTC. This chain joins TRBV29-1 and TRBJ2-1; 9 nucleotides match TRBD2. The V and J ends lost 3 bases and 9 bases, in that order; junction bases with no gene match: 12. Germline lookup yields CDR1 SQVTM and CDR2 ANQGSEA. The CDR3 runs to 15 residues.